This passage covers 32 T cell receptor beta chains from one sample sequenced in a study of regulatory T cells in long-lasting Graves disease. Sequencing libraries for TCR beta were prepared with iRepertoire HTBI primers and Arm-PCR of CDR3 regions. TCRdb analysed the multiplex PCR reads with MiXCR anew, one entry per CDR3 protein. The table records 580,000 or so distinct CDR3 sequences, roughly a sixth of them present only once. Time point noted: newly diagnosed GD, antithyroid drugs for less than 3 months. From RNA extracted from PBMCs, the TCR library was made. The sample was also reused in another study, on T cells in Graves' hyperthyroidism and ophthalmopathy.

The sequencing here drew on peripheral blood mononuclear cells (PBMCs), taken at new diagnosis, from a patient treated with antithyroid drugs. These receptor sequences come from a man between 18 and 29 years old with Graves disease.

CDR3 DNA sequence: TGTGCCAGTCTCCACGGTTCTCCCGGCGGGGAGACCCAGTACTTC. It specifies CASLHGSPGGETQYF. The genes are TRBV3-1 and TRBJ2-5; possibly TRBD2 for D (5 bases). In germline, CDR1 is LGHDT, CDR2 YNNKEL (reference sequence). The V end was cut by 9 bases, the J end by 5 bases, with 22 bases between. This CDR3 is 15 amino acids long.

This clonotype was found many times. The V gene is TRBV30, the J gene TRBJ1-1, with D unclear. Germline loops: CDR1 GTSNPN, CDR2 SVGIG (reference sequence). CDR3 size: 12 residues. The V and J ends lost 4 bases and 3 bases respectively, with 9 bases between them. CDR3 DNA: TGTGCCTGGAATGTCAGGTACACTGAAGCTTTCTTT. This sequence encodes CAWNVRYTEAFF. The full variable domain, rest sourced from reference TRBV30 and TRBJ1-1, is SQTIHQWPATLVQPVGSPLSLECTVEGTSNPNLYWYRQAAGRGLQLLFYSVGIGQISSEVPQNLSASRPQDRQFILSSKKLLLSDSGFYLCAWNVRYTEAFFGQGTRLTVV.

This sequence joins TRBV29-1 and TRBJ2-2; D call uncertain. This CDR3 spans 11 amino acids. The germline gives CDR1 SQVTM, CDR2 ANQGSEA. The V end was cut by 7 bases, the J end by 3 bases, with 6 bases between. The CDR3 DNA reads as TGCAGCGGTCGAGACACCGGGGAGCTGTTTTTT. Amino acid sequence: CSGRDTGELFF.

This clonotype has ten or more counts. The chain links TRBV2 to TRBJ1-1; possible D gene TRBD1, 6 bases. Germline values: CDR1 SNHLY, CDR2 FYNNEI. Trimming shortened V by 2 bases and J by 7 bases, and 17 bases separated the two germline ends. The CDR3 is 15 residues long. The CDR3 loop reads CASSESGALWGEAFF. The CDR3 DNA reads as TGTGCCAGCAGTGAATCGGGGGCCCTTTGGGGTGAAGCTTTCTTT.

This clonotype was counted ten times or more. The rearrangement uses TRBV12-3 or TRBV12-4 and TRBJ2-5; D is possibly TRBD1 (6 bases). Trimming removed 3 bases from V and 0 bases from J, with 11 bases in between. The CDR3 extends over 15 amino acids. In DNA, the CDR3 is TGTGCCAGCAGTTTGGTCGCAGGGGACCAAGAGACCCAGTACTTC. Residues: CASSLVAGDQETQYF.

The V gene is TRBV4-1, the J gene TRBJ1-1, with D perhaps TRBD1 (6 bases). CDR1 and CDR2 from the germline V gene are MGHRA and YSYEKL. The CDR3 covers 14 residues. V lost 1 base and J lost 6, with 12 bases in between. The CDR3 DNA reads TGCGCCAGCAGCCAAGTGAGGGACACGGCTGAAGCTTTCTTT. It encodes CASSQVRDTAEAFF.

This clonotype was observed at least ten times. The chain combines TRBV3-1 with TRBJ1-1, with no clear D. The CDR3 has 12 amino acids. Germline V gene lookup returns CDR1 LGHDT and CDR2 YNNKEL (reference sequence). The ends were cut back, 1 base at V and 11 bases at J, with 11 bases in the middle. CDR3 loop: CASSQGADRAFF. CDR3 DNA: TGTGCCAGCAGCCAAGGGGCTGATCGGGCTTTCTTT.

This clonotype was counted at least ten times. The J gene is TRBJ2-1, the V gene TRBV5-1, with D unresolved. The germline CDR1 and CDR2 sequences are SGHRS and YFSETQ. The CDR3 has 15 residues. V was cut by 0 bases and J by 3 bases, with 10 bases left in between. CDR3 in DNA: TGCGCCAGCAGCTTGGAGGATAGGGTCTACAATGAGCAGTTCTTC. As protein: CASSLEDRVYNEQFF.

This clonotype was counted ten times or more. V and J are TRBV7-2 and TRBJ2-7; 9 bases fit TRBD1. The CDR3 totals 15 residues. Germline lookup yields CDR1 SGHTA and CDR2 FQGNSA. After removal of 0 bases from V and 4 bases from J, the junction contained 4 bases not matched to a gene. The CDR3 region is CASSLAGTGQYEQYF. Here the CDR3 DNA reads TGTGCCAGCAGCTTAGCCGGGACAGGGCAATACGAGCAGTACTTC.

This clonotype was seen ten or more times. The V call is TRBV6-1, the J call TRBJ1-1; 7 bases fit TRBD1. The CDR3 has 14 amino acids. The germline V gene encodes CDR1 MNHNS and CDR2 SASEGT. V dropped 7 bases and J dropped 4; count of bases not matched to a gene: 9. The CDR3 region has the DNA TGTGCCAGCACCCCAGGGGGGCAGGGCACTGAAGCTTTCTTT. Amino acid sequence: CASTPGGQGTEAFF.

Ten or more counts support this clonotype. Written as DNA, the CDR3 is TGTGCCAGCAGTCAGAGACAGGGGGGCGGAGGCTACACCTTC. Protein product: CASSQRQGGGGYTF. The chain links TRBV28 to TRBJ1-2; 9 bases fit TRBD1. The V and J ends lost 5 bases and 8 bases, in that order; junction bases with no gene match: 9. CDR1 MDHEN and CDR2 SYDVKM come from the germline V gene. The CDR3 sequence is 14 residues long.

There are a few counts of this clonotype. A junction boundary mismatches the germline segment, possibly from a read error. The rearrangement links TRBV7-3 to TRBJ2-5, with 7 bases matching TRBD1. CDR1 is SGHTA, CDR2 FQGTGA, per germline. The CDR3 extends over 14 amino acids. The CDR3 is CVSSLGATGETQYF. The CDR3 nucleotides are TGTGTCAGCAGCTTAGGGGCGACAGGGGAGACCCAGTACTTC.

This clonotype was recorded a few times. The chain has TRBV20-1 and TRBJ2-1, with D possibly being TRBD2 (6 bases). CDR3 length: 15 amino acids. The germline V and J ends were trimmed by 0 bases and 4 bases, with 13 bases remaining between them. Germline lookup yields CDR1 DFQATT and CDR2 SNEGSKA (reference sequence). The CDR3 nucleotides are TGCAGTGCTAGAGAGTTGCTTGGGGGGTACAATGAGCAGTTCTTC. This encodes CSARELLGGYNEQFF.

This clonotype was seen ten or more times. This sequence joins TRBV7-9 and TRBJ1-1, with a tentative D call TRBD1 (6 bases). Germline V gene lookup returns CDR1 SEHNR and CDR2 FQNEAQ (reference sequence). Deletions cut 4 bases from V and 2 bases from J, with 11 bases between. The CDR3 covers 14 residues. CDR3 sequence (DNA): TGTGCCAGCAGCTCGGACAGAACAAACACTGAAGCTTTCTTT. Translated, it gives CASSSDRTNTEAFF. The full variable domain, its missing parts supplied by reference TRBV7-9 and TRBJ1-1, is DTGVSQNPRHKITKRGQNVTFRCDPISEHNRLYWYRQTLGQGPEFLTYFQNEAQLEKSRLLSDRFSAERPKGSFSTLEIQRTEQGDSAMYLCASSSDRTNTEAFFGQGTRLTVV.

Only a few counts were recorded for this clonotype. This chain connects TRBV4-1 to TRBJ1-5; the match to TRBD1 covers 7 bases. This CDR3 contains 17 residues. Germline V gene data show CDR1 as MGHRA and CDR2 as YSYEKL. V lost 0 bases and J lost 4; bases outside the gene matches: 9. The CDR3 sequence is CASSQDPRTGENQPQHF. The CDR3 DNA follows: TGCGCCAGCAGCCAAGACCCTCGGACAGGCGAAAATCAGCCCCAGCATTTT.

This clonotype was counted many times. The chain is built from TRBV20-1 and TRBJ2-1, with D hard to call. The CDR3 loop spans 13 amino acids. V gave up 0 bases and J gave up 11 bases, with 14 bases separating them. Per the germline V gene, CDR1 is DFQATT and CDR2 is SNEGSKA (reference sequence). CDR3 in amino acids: CSARDHTIGQQFF. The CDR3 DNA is TGCAGTGCTAGAGATCATACTATAGGTCAGCAGTTCTTC.

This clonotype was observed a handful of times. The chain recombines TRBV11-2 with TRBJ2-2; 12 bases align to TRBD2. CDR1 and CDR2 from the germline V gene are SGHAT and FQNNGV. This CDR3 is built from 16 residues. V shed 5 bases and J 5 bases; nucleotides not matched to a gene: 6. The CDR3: CASSRPSGRGTGELFF. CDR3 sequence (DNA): TGTGCCAGCAGCCGCCCTAGCGGGAGGGGGACCGGGGAGCTGTTTTTT.

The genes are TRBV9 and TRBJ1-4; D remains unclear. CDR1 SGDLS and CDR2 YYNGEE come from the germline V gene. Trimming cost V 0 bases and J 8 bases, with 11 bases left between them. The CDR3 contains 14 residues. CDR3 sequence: CASSVGGGNEKLFF. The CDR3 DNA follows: TGTGCCAGCAGCGTAGGTGGAGGGAACGAAAAACTGTTTTTT.

The CDR3 DNA sequence: TGTGCCAGCAGCTTAGGATCCATGAGCTCCTACGAGCAGTACTTC. Translated: CASSLGSMSSYEQYF. The chain couples TRBV11-2 to TRBJ2-7; D unresolved. The CDR3 is made up of 15 amino acids. The V and J ends lost 1 base and 0 bases respectively, with 10 bases between them. Germline V gives CDR1 SGHAT, CDR2 FQNNGV.

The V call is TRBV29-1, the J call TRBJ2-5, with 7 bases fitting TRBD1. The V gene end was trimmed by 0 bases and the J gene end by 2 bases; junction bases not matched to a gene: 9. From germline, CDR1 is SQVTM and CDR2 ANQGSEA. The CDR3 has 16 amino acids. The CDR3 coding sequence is TGCAGCGTTGAAGAAAAGACGGGACAGACACAAGAGACCCAGTACTTC. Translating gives CSVEEKTGQTQETQYF.

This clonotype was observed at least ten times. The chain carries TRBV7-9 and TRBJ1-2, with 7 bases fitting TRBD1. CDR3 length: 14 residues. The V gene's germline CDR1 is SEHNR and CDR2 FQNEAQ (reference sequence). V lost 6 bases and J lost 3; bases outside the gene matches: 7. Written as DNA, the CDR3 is TGTGCCAGCAGTCCCCGACAGGGCCACTATGGCTACACCTTC. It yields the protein CASSPRQGHYGYTF.

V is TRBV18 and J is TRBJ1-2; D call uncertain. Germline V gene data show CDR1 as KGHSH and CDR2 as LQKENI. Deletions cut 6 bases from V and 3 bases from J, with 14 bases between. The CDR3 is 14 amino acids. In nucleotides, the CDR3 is TGTGCCAGCTCTTCGGCGGGTACCGACTATGGCTACACCTTC. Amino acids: CASSSAGTDYGYTF.

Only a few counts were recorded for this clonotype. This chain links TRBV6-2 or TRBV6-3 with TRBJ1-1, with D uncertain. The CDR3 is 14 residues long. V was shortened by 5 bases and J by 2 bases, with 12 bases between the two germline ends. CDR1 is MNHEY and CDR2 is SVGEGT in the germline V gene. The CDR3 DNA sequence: TGTGCCAGCAGTGAACCAGCCCGAAACACTGAAGCTTTCTTT. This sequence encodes CASSEPARNTEAFF.

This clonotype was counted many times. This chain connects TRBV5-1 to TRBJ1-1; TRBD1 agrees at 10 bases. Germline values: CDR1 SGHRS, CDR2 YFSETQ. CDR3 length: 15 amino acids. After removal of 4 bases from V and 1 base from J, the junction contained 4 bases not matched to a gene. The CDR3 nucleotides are TGCGCCAGCAGCACGGGACAGGGGAAGAACACTGAAGCTTTCTTT. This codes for CASSTGQGKNTEAFF.

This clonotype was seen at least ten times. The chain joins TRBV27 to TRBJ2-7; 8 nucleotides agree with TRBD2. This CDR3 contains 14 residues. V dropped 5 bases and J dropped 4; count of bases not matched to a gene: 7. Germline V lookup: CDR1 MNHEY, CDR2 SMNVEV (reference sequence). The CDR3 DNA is TGTGCCAGCAGTGCAAAGCGGGAGAGGTACGAGCAGTACTTC. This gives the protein CASSAKRERYEQYF.

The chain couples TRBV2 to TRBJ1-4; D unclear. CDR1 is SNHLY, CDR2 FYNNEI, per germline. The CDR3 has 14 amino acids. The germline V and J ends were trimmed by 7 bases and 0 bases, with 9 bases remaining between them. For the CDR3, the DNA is TGTGCCAGCATTTTTGGAACAACTAATGAAAAACTGTTTTTT. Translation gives CASIFGTTNEKLFF. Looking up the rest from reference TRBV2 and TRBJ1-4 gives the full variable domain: EPEVTQTPSHQVTQMGQEVILRCVPISNHLYFYWYRQILGQKVEFLVSFYNNEISEKSEIFDDQFSVERPDGSNFTLKIRSTKLEDSAMYFCASIFGTTNEKLFFGSGTQLSVL.

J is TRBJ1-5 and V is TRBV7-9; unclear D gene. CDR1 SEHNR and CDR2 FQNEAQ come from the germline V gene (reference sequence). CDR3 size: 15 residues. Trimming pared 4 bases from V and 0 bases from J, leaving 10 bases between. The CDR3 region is CASSSGRDSNQPQHF. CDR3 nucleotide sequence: TGTGCCAGCAGCTCGGGGAGAGATAGCAATCAGCCCCAGCATTTT.

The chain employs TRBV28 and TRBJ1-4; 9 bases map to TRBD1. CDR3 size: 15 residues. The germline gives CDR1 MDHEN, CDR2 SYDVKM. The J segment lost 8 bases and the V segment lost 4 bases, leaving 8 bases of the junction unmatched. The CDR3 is CASSSGGQGSEKLFF. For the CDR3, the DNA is TGTGCCAGCAGTTCGGGGGGACAGGGATCCGAAAAACTGTTTTTT.

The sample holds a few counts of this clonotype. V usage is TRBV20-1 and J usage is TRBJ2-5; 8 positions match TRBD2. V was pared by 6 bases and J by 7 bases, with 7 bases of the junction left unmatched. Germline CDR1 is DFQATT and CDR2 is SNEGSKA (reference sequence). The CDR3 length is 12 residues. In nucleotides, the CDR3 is TGCAGTGCGATGACTAGCGAGGGGACCCAGTACTTC. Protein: CSAMTSEGTQYF.

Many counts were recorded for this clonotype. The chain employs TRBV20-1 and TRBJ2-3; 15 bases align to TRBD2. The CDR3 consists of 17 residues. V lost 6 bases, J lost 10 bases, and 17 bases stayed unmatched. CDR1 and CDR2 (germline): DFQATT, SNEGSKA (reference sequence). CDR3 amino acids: CSAVRNSGTSGRRAQYF. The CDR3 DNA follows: TGCAGTGCCGTCCGTAACTCCGGGACTAGCGGGAGGAGGGCGCAGTATTTT.

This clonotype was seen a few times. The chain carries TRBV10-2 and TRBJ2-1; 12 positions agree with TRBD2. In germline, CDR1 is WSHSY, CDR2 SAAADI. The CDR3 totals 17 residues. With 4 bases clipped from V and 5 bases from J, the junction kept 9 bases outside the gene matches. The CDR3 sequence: CASSAGLAGGPNNEQFF. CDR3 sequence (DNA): TGCGCCAGCAGTGCCGGGCTAGCGGGAGGGCCCAACAATGAGCAGTTCTTC.

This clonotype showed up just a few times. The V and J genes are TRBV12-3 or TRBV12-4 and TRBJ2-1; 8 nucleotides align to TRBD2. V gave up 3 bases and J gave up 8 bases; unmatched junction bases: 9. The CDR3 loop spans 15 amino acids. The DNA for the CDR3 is TGTGCCAGCAGTTTTTTCCGGGAGGGCCAATATGAGCAGTTCTTC. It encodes CASSFFREGQYEQFF.